A selection of T cell receptor beta chains follows, all from one sample in a study of T cells in Graves' hyperthyroidism and ophthalmopathy. Using its own MiXCR run on the multiplex PCR reads, TCRdb lists one record per CDR3 protein. This sample has about 570,000 distinct CDR3 sequences; 35% to 55% occur once, and the top ten carry 15% to 20%. The sample was peripheral blood or thyroid tissue (not recorded which). The receptors come from an adult woman with Graves' disease, either hyperthyroidism or ophthalmopathy (not recorded which). CDR3s include the opening cysteine and the closing phenylalanine or tryptophan. D genes are given only for firm matches. Size is omitted from some rows. Given values are once, few, many or a class for expanded clones.

many | TRBJ1-4 | . | TRBV19 | TGTGCCAGTAGAATGGGGAGAACTAATGAAAAACTGTTTTTT | CASRMGRTNEKLFF
many | TRBJ1-4 | . | TRBV4-1 | TGCGCCAGCAGCCAAGTAGCTTCATGGGATGAAAAACTGTTTTTT | CASSQVASWDEKLFF
many | TRBJ2-5 | TRBD2 | TRBV10-3 | TGTGCCATCAGTGAGTTGCGCGGGAGGGCCGAGAAGACCCAGTACTTC | CAISELRGRAEKTQYF
many | TRBJ2-7 | TRBD2 | TRBV12-3/TRBV12-4 | TGTGCCAGCAGTTGGCGGGGGGGTTTAGAGCAGTACTTC | CASSWRGGLEQYF
many | TRBJ2-7 | . | TRBV7-9 | TGTGCCAGCAGCGGTCGGGTAGAGCAGTACTTC | CASSGRVEQYF
few | TRBJ2-5 | . | TRBV7-7 | TGTGCCAGTAGTATATGGGCAGGGAAAGAGACCCAGTACTTC | CASSIWAGKETQYF
few | TRBJ2-5 | TRBD1 | TRBV29-1 | TGCAGCGTTGTCCTGACAGGGCGAGAGACCCAGTACTTC | CSVVLTGRETQYF
. | TRBJ1-6 | . | TRBV20-1 | TGCAGACCACAGGCGATGGGCTGGTATAATTCACCCCTCCACTTT | CRPQAMGWYNSPLHF
. | TRBJ1-1 | . | TRBV20-1 | TGCAGTGCTCCCCAACACCGGAACACTGAAGCTTTCTTT | CSAPQHRNTEAFF
many | TRBJ2-7 | TRBD1 | TRBV10-1 | TGCGCCAGCAGCCGGGACAGATTTGGCGAGCAGTACTTC | CASSRDRFGEQYF
. | TRBJ2-7 | TRBD2 | TRBV20-1 | TGCAGTGCTAGGGCAACTAGCGGGAGGTTGGGGGAGCAGTACTTC | CSARATSGRLGEQYF